This TCR beta chain was recorded in a study of monozygotic twins with inflammatory bowel disease. Regarding the study as a whole: For IBD patients, clonotypes shared with others were fewer than for healthy twins, especially with disease activity.

The length of the CDR3 is 16 residues. Germline V gene sequence: CDR1 SQVTM, CDR2 ANQGSEA. About this clonotype: Its antigen is undetermined.

UMIs containing a 6-nucleotide sample barcode were added via template switching. No DNA is given; TCRdb re-called the 5' RACE reads and lists each CDR3 protein once. The sample data list over 350,000 distinct CDR3 sequences. The gene calls are TRBV29-1 and TRBJ2-7; checking the TCRdb D call of TRBD1 is not possible without DNA. The sequence was obtained from a human donor with ulcerative colitis or Crohn's disease, or a healthy co-twin of an affected twin (not recorded which). The specimen sequenced was blood. CDR3 residues: CSVGGSGTADWGEQYF.